The sequence of this T cell receptor (beta chain) was determined in a study of beta chain features in type 1 diabetes (dated by TCRdb to 2017 to 2018). At the level of the whole study: Mean age, gender distribution, total cell number and subset yield did not differ between patients and healthy donors. Whereas all 30 or so donors provided naive and central memory subsets, regulatory and stem cell-like memory subsets were isolated from just 8 patients and about 8 healthy donors. A total of around 110,000,000 sorted cells were examined across all samples, and RNA yield correlated strongly with the number of cells per subset. In the study, recently diagnosed type 1 diabetes patients and matched healthy donors were compared on the TCRB repertoires of their sorted circulating CD4+ T cell subsets.

From each donor, a single peripheral blood sample of approximately 120 mL on average was drawn into heparinised tubes. Naive, central memory, regulatory and stem cell-like memory CD4+ T cells were sorted on a BD FACSAria II using a panel including CD45RO, CCR7, CD25, CD127, CD95 and CD27. Every sorted population had a purity above 98%. Right away, PBMCs were isolated by Lymphoprep density gradient centrifugation and were stained directly, with no culture step. So that batch effects would be minimized, each experiment stained and sorted samples in pairs, pairing one healthy donor with one patient. The CDR3 runs 16 amino acids, cysteine and phenylalanine included. Of the read, only the CDR3 DNA is kept; its 48 bases are in frame from base 1. The CDR1 and CDR2 encoded by the germline V gene (reference sequence) are SGHNT and YYREEE. Between the V and J ends, shortened by 4 bases and 0 bases respectively, the junction contains 15 bases.

The High Capacity cDNA Reverse Transcription Kit was used to reverse transcribe all of the isolated RNA, meaning that expressed TCRB transcripts were what got sequenced. Deep immunoSEQ sequencing was performed on naive, central memory and regulatory T cell samples, with an average of around 3.5 million total reads per sample. Sorted cells were lysed in RLT buffer and RNA was extracted with DNase-treated RNeasy Micro or Mini kits, depending on cell number. Each cell subset was processed on its own to prevent cross-contamination, while patient and healthy donor samples were processed together. The immunoSEQ multiplex PCR was used to amplify TCRB sequences from cDNA, generating 87-bp fragments that spanned the CDR3 region. The amplicons were sequenced using the Illumina HiSeq platform. In the authors' own workflow: PCR bias was corrected computationally using synthetic template baselines, and reads within Hamming distance 2 were collapsed, with unmergeable singletons discarded. By aligning reads against IMGT, V, D and J genes, CDR3 length, and insertions or deletions at six rearrangement sites were assigned. Within each subset, clonotype counts were normalized to the number of sorted cells before true diversity and Gini coefficients were calculated with the tcR R package. Repertoire sharing was quantified using the overlap coefficient calculated on TCRB nucleotide sequences. As a proxy for the pre-selection repertoire, out-of-frame TCRB sequences from naive cells were analyzed. Sourced from immuneACCESS, this table was stored by TCRdb with only in-frame sequences that have V and J called. A share of the clones is absent; for the studies checked, an unresolved V gene accounts for under half, and the remainder has no known explanation. That table supplies the V and J calls and clone size; D and trimming were determined from the DNA. Counted in this sample were around 690,000 clones; about an eighth of them appeared once. The top ten hold 0.09% to 0.15% of the sample.

In regard to this clone: What antigen it recognizes has not been identified. No base-level quality is on record; no much larger clone is a single base apart.

Overall results and qualifications from the work: A moderate but significant shortening of TCRB CDR3 length was observed in type 1 diabetes patients in all four CD4+ subsets. Shorter templates might be favored by PCR, yet because patient and control samples were amplified and corrected together, any such skew would affect both groups equally. HLA sub-analyses involved small numbers of individuals, so any influence of HLA type on TCRB rearrangement remained unresolved. At VDJ recombination sites, type 1 diabetes patients had fewer insertions and more deleted nucleotides, which implies abnormalities in thymic rearrangement. Because cDNA was sequenced instead of genomic DNA, highly expressing activated cells could be over-represented, though the groups showed no difference in activation or CD3 levels. Naive, central memory and regulatory TCRB repertoires appeared to be more alike among patients than among healthy donors.

The sample consisted of naive CD4+ T cells from blood. The cell subset or site label on this specimen signifies: true naive CD4+ T cells. The chain employs TRBV5-4 and TRBJ2-3; TRBD2 is possibly the D segment (6 matching bases). The sequence derives from a man aged 25 to 40 with type 1 diabetes. The DNA sequence follows: TGTGCCAGCAGCGGCCCAAAGACTAGAAGCACAGATACGCAGTATTTT. This codes for CASSGPKTRSTDTQYF.